This T cell receptor beta chain was found in a study of T cell changes during pregnancy in multiple sclerosis. The CDR3 has 15 residues. CDR1 LNHDA and CDR2 SQIVND come from the germline V gene (reference sequence). The V end was cut by 0 bases, the J end by 5 bases, with 13 bases between. Sequencing used immunoSEQ multiplex PCR; TCRdb keeps in-frame clones, though not all of them. Among tens of thousands of clones listed, roughly nine tenths were seen once. The sequencing used CD8+ T cells from peripheral blood mononuclear cells, collected in the third trimester of pregnancy. This clonotype originated in a female donor with multiple sclerosis, enrolled in a pregnancy study. The rearrangement uses TRBV19 and TRBJ1-2, with no clear D. CDR3 DNA sequence: TGTGCCAGTAGTATAGATCTCGGGGAGAGGTATGGCTACACCTTC. Translation: CASSIDLGERYGYTF.